This T cell receptor (beta chain) was captured in a study of Graves' ophthalmopathy and Graves' hyperthyroidism (dated by TCRdb to the late 2010s). Regarding the complete study: Peripheral blood samples were taken at the time of initial diagnosis, before any treatment was given. Once sampling was done, hyperthyroidism patients were given methimazole at a starting dose of 30 mg daily, while ophthalmopathy patients were given high-dose intravenous methylprednisolone. A discovery set of 100 patients (43 ophthalmopathy, just over 55 stable hyperthyroidism) was enrolled to explore V-J signatures distinguishing ophthalmopathy from hyperthyroidism. In total, approximately 140 blood samples were TCR-sequenced: 43 ophthalmopathy, roughly 80 hyperthyroidism and approximately 17 hyperthyroidism-to-ophthalmopathy patients. TCR beta repertoire signatures were used to distinguish Graves' ophthalmopathy from Graves' hyperthyroidism and to predict progression to ophthalmopathy. The independent validation cohort included about 20 hyperthyroidism patients plus 17 patients who later progressed from hyperthyroidism to ophthalmopathy. In five or six hyperthyroidism patients, the T-cell repertoire of thyroid tissue was compared with the T-cell repertoire of blood. On the study overall, not on this receptor specifically: Most expanded thyroid clonotypes with frequency above 0.001 were also detected in blood, suggesting blood repertoires may reflect the thyroid immune response. Sample size was not statistically predetermined, and group allocation was not concealed from the investigators. In cross-validation, the 13-signature model distinguished ophthalmopathy from stable hyperthyroidism with nearly 90% sensitivity and about 81% specificity, and in the test set the corresponding values were approximately 80% and 75%. In validation, the model predicted ophthalmopathy progression with about 64% sensitivity and roughly 72% specificity; some 13 predicted patients were CT-confirmed with GO in a median of roughly 6.8 months.

From its first to its last residue, the CDR3 has 14 amino acids. The read is trimmed to its CDR3 DNA, 42 bases read in frame from base 1. CDR1 MNHEY and CDR2 SMNVEV were looked up in the germline V gene (reference sequence). V sheds 7 bases and J sheds 8 bases, leaving 18 bases between their ends. Hyperthyroidism was considered stable if no progression to ophthalmopathy occurred within 18 months of follow-up. The hyperthyroidism patients were 18 to 65 years old and newly diagnosed, with a disease duration of less than 2 months. Anyone with other autoimmune diseases, uncontrolled infections, pregnancy or lactation was excluded from the study. Diagnosis relied on clinical symptoms, serum thyroxine, TRAb, thyroid ultrasound and orbital computed tomography. Using Ficoll-Paque density gradient centrifugation, PBMCs were isolated from 10 ml of fresh peripheral blood. Trizol reagent was used to extract the total RNA, and its quality was then checked on an Agilent 2100 Bioanalyzer.

For repertoire sequencing, the TCR beta CDR3 regions were amplified from RNA transcripts. HTBI primers and the Qiagen OneStep RT-PCR kit were used in a first-round RT-PCR, which was followed by a second-round multiplex PCR, size selection and purification. Libraries were sequenced paired-end with 100 bp reads on an Illumina HiSeq2000. On the study's bioinformatics: SOAPnuke was used to process the reads, throwing out any read that had adapters, had uncalled bases, had a mean Phred below 15, or lacked an exact constant-primer or identifier match. COPE v1.2.5 was used to merge high-quality paired reads. Unique nucleotide sequences were defined as clonotypes and aligned to IMGT TRB V, D and J references using MiTCR v1.1. The analysis was limited to V-J combinations with a frequency above 0.0001, which together covered approximately 99% of repertoires. For each V-J combination, a TCR clonal expansion and chaos score was defined as F50 clonal expansion divided by the chaos observed in the TCRdist matrix. Features were reduced by Welch's t-statistics and random forest to some 13 V-J combinations, which fed a naive Bayes classifier. The similarity between thyroid and blood repertoires was quantified using the Morisita-Horn index. The raw public reads went through TCRdb reprocessing: fastp at Q25, MiXCR clone calling, in-frame beta chains kept. Rows with one shared CDR3 protein collapse into an entry with the most common genes and DNA. The V and J calls and clone size come from TCRdb's table, not from the authors' own analysis. This sample holds more than 300,000 distinct CDR3 sequences; about a sixth were observed only once. 2% to 3% of the sample is held by the ten biggest clonotypes.

In the case of this clonotype: The specificity of this receptor is unknown. Here the CDR3 omits its conserved ending phenylalanine or tryptophan, so a read error is the likely source.

Rearrangement joined TRBV27 to TRBJ2-1, and the D gene may be TRBD2, 6 bases matching. This receptor was taken from an adult woman with stable Graves' hyperthyroidism. The specimen was peripheral blood. CDR3 loop: CASIALGEDHEQFL. At the DNA level, the sequence is TGTGCCAGCATCGCTCTGGGGGAGGACCATGAGCAGTTCCTC.